This T cell receptor beta chain was profiled in a study of shared clonotypes between healthy human individuals. Across the study: A few men and a couple of women, aged 18 to 49, were donors.

Germline CDR1 SGHTA, CDR2 FQGTGA. This CDR3 is 14 amino acids long. Trimming pared 7 bases from V and 6 bases from J, leaving 16 bases between. Profiling relied on immunoSEQ multiplex PCR, and the TCRdb table lists in-frame clones only, not all of them. The table records a few million clones, 85% to 95% of them present only once. The chain joins TRBV7-3 to TRBJ2-1; D may be TRBD1 or TRBD2 (5 bases each). The TCR originated in a man aged 18 to 30 in good health. Some clones in this sample may be carry-over from other donors' samples. Sequencing was done on a sample of naive CD4+ T cells from PBMCs. The subset was: CD45RA+ positively selected. Here the CDR3 DNA reads TGTGCCAGCAACCGGGACCGGATAAGCAATGAGCAGTTCTTC. The encoded protein is CASNRDRISNEQFF.